The sequence of this TCR beta chain was determined in a study of T cell repertoires in cytomegalovirus infection. Study outcomes and limitations: Clonotypes of TCR beta that were HLA-C-restricted and CMV-specific dominated the ex vivo response.

Germline V gene data show CDR1 as DFQATT and CDR2 as SNEGSKA (reference sequence). The CDR3 runs to 16 residues. Trimming took 5 bases from V and 4 from J, leaving 18 bases between them. A word on this clonotype: The antigen remains unidentified.

A single record per CDR3 protein comes from TCRdb applying MiXCR to the reads. The sample includes about 130,000 distinct CDR3 sequences, more than 7% of them seen just once. The sequenced material came from PBMCs. The chain employs TRBV20-1 and TRBJ1-6, with D possibly being TRBD1 (5 bases). The TCR originated in a human donor in good health (CMV status not recorded). Some clones in this sample may be carry-over from other donors' samples. The CDR3 here is CSARTAPRGYNSPLHF. The CDR3 DNA reads TGCAGTGCTCGAACAGCTCCACGGGGGTATAATTCACCCCTCCACTTT.